Reported below is one T cell receptor beta chain. Its target is unknown. The data originate from a study of identifying expanded T cells in peripheral blood. Overall study findings and caveats: Clone count variance between approximately two-week samples rose with total template count. Over about two and four weeks, about 15 and 19 clones changed, versus roughly 1.2 between replicates.

Repertoires were generated with immunoSEQ multiplex PCR, while TCRdb's copy carries only in-frame clones and drops some. The table includes under 150,000 clones, 75% to 90% detected once. V was trimmed by 4 bases and J by 6 bases, leaving 20 bases between them. This CDR3 region has 16 residues. CDR1 is MDHEN, CDR2 SYDVKM, per germline. During the collection period, no donor immune events like infections were recorded. The sequenced sample consisted of blood. The V and J genes are TRBV28 and TRBJ2-3, with TRBD2 as a possible D gene (7 bases). The clonotype comes from a person between 18 and 75 years old in good health. The CDR3 DNA sequence: TGTGCCAGCAGTTCCCCCGGGGAGGGACAAGGGGATACGCAGTATTTT. Amino acids: CASSSPGEGQGDTQYF. Together with reference TRBV28 and TRBJ2-3, the CDR3 gives the full variable domain: DVKVTQSSRYLVKRTGEKVFLECVQDMDHENMFWYRQDPGLGLRLIYFSYDVKMKEKGDIPEGYSVSREKKERFSLILESASTNQTSMYLCASSSPGEGQGDTQYFGPGTRLTVL.